The rows below give T cell receptor beta chains drawn from one sample of a study of blood T cell repertoires in COVID-19. The repertoire was sequenced with immunoSEQ multiplex PCR; TCRdb's copy has only in-frame clones and lacks some. Of some 150,000 clones listed, approximately 90% are singletons. The sequenced sample consisted of peripheral blood. The receptors come from a woman aged 55-70 years with active or convalescent COVID-19. Both conserved end residues are part of each CDR3. Each record gives: V gene, clone size, J gene, D gene, CDR3 DNA, CDR3 protein. The D gene is left open where the match is weak. For some rows the clone size is stated as once, few or many, or as a class when expanded; others skip it.

V: TRBV28; size: -; J: TRBJ2-6; D: -; DNA: TGTGCCAGCAGTTTAGCAGGGCACTCTGGGGCCAACGTCCTGACTTTC; CDR3: CASSLAGHSGANVLTF
V: TRBV30; size: -; J: TRBJ1-5; D: -; DNA: TGTGCCTGGAGTGTACGACAGATGGGCAATCAGCCCCAGCATTTT; CDR3: CAWSVRQMGNQPQHF
V: TRBV9; size: -; J: TRBJ2-3; D: -; DNA: TGTGCCAGCAGCGCTACAGATACGCAGTATTTT; CDR3: CASSATDTQYF
V: TRBV19; size: -; J: TRBJ2-5; D: TRBD2; DNA: TGTGCCAGTAGTATAGATCATGGAGGTAGCGGGGGTTCCCAAGAGACCCAGTACTTC; CDR3: CASSIDHGGSGGSQETQYF
V: TRBV19; size: once; J: TRBJ2-4; D: TRBD1; DNA: TGTGCCAGTAACCCGACAGGGTTAGCCAAAAACATTCAGTACTTC; CDR3: CASNPTGLAKNIQYF
V: TRBV18; size: -; J: TRBJ1-1; D: -; DNA: TGTGCCAGCTCACCTGGCGTCGGAGTGAACACTGAAGCTTTCTTT; CDR3: CASSPGVGVNTEAFF
V: TRBV29-1; size: once; J: TRBJ1-2; D: TRBD1; DNA: TGCAGCGTAAGGACAGGGTTTGGCTACACCTTC; CDR3: CSVRTGFGYTF
V: TRBV11-3; size: -; J: TRBJ2-4; D: -; DNA: TGTGCCAGCAGCCTAGGGGGGGGCGACGCCAAAAACATTCAGTACTTC; CDR3: CASSLGGGDAKNIQYF
V: TRBV19; size: -; J: TRBJ2-1; D: -; DNA: TGTGCCAGTAGTACTGCGCGGCCCATCTACAATGAGCAGTTCTTC; CDR3: CASSTARPIYNEQFF
V: TRBV7-9; size: -; J: TRBJ1-2; D: TRBD1; DNA: TGTGCCAGCAGCTCCTTGACAGGGTTCGGCTACACCTTC; CDR3: CASSSLTGFGYTF
V: TRBV5-6; size: -; J: TRBJ2-5; D: TRBD1; DNA: TGTGCCAGCAGCCCTGGACAGGGGGAGACCCAGTACTTC; CDR3: CASSPGQGETQYF
V: TRBV15; size: many; J: TRBJ2-3; D: TRBD2; DNA: TGTGCCACCAGCCCGGGGGGATCTAGCACAAATACGCAGTATTTT; CDR3: CATSPGGSSTNTQYF
V: TRBV12-3/TRBV12-4; size: -; J: TRBJ2-5; D: -; DNA: TGTGCCAGCAGTTTCTTACAAGAGACCCAGTACTTC; CDR3: CASSFLQETQYF
V: TRBV9; size: -; J: TRBJ1-1; D: -; DNA: TGTGCCAGCAGCGCCGGCCCGAGACAGCTTGAAGCTTTCTTT; CDR3: CASSAGPRQLEAFF
V: TRBV18; size: -; J: TRBJ2-5; D: TRBD2; DNA: TGTGCCAGCTCACCGAGCGGGGGGTTGGAGACCCAGTACTTC; CDR3: CASSPSGGLETQYF
V: TRBV19; size: -; J: TRBJ1-3; D: TRBD1; DNA: TGTGCCAGTAGTTCCGGACAGGGGAGGGAAAATGGAAACACCATATATTTT; CDR3: CASSSGQGRENGNTIYF
V: TRBV19; size: -; J: TRBJ2-2; D: TRBD1; DNA: TGTGCCAGCCAAAACAGGGGCACCGGGGAGCTGTTTTTT; CDR3: CASQNRGTGELFF
V: TRBV15; size: -; J: TRBJ2-5; D: TRBD2; DNA: TGTGCCACCAGCAGAGATCGGGAGGGTTGGGCCCAGTACTTC; CDR3: CATSRDREGWAQYF
V: TRBV4-3; size: -; J: TRBJ1-4; D: -; DNA: TGCGCCAGCAGCCAAGACGTAATAGACAGGCTGTTTTTT; CDR3: CASSQDVIDRLFF
V: TRBV5-1; size: -; J: TRBJ2-5; D: TRBD2; DNA: TGCGCCAGCAGCCCCCGTTTTGCGGGGGGGCAAGAGACCCAGTACTTC; CDR3: CASSPRFAGGQETQYF
V: TRBV7-2; size: -; J: TRBJ2-3; D: TRBD1; DNA: TGTGCCAGCAGCTCCTGGACAGGGGGCATGGATACGCAGTATTTT; CDR3: CASSSWTGGMDTQYF
V: TRBV5-5; size: -; J: TRBJ2-5; D: -; DNA: TGTGCCAGCAGCTTGGACAGAGAGACCCAGTACTTC; CDR3: CASSLDRETQYF
V: TRBV4-3; size: -; J: TRBJ1-1; D: TRBD1; DNA: TGCGCCAGCAGCCCAACGACAGGGACCACTGAAGCTTTCTTT; CDR3: CASSPTTGTTEAFF
V: TRBV19; size: -; J: TRBJ1-4; D: -; DNA: TGTGCCACCCGAAGTGAGACATCCAGTGAAAAACTGTTTTTT; CDR3: CATRSETSSEKLFF
V: TRBV10-3; size: -; J: TRBJ2-1; D: -; DNA: TGTGCCATCACAGCAGGGGCTGAGCAGTTCTTC; CDR3: CAITAGAEQFF
V: TRBV4-1; size: -; J: TRBJ1-4; D: -; DNA: TGCGCCAGCAGCCAGGGACAACGACAACTAAATGAAAAACTGTTTTTT; CDR3: CASSQGQRQLNEKLFF